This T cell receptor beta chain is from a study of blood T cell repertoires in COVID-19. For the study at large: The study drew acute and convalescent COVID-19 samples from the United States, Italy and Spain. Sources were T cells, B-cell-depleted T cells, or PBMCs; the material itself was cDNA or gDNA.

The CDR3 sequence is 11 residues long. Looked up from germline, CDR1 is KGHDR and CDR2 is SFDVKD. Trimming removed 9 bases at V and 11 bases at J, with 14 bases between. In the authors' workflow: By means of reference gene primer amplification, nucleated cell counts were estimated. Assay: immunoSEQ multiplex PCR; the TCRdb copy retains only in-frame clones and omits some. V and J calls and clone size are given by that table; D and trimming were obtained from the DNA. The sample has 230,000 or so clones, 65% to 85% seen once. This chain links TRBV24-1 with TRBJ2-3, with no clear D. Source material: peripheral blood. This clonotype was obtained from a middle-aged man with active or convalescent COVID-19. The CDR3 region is CATGALAEQYF. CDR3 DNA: TGTGCCACCGGCGCTCTGGCGGAGCAGTATTTT.